This T cell receptor beta chain was observed in a study of cytomegalovirus exposure and HLA in healthy donors. A remark on this clone: Its antigen is undetermined.

Whole-study findings and limits: Earlier analysis yielded a pattern in which most TCR beta V segments were productive about 87% or about 30% of the time. Overall, 164 TCR beta chains were annotated as cytomegalovirus-associated. In a later analysis, TCR association rates varied by HLA locus: DRB1 most, HLA-C fewest.

The primer mix had 60 Vbeta and 13 Jbeta primers. In the authors' methods: Later, an analysis found tens of millions of unique TCR beta chains, and about 10 million of these were shared. Sequenced by immunoSEQ multiplex PCR; TCRdb stores in-frame clones only, minus some. That table gives V, J and clone size, and the DNA gave D and trimming. Its listing shows approximately 58,000 clones. CDR1 and CDR2 from the germline V gene are MGHRA and YSYEKL. This CDR3 comprises 12 residues. The V gene lost 4 bases and the J gene lost 8 bases, with 8 bases spanning the gap. The source material was PBMCs. This sequence joins TRBV4-1 and TRBJ1-4, with D unresolved. This sequence originates from a man aged 25-45 years in good health and CMV-seropositive. Here the CDR3 reads CASSPGLEKLFF. The CDR3 DNA is TGCGCCAGCAGCCCCGGGTTGGAAAAACTGTTTTTT.